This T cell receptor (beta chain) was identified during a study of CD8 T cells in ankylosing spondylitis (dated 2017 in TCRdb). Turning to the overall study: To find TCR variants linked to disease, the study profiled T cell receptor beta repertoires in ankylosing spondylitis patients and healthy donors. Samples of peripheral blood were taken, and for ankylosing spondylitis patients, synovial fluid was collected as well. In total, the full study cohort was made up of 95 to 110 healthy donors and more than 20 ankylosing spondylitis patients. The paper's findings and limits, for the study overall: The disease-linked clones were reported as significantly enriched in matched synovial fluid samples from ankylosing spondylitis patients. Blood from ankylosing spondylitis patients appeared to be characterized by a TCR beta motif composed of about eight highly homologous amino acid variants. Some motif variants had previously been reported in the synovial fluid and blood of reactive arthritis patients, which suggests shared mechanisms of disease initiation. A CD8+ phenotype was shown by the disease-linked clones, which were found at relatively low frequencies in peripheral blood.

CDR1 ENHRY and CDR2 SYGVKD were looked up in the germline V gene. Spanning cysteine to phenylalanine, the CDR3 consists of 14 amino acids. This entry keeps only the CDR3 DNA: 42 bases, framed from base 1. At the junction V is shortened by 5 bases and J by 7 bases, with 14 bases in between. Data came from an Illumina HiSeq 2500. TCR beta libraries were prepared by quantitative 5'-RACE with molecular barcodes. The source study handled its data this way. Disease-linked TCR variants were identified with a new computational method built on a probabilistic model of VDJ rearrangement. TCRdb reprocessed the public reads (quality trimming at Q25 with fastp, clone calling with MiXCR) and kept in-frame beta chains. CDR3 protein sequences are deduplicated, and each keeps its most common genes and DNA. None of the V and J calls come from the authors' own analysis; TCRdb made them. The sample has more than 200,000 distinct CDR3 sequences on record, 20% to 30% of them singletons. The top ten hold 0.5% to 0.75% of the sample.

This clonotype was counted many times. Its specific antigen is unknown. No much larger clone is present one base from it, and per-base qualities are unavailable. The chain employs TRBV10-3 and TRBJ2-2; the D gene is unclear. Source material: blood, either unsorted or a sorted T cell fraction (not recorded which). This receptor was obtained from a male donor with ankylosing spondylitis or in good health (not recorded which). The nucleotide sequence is TGTGCCATCAGTATGAATGGAGCGAACGGGGAGCTGTTTTTT. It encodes CAISMNGANGELFF.